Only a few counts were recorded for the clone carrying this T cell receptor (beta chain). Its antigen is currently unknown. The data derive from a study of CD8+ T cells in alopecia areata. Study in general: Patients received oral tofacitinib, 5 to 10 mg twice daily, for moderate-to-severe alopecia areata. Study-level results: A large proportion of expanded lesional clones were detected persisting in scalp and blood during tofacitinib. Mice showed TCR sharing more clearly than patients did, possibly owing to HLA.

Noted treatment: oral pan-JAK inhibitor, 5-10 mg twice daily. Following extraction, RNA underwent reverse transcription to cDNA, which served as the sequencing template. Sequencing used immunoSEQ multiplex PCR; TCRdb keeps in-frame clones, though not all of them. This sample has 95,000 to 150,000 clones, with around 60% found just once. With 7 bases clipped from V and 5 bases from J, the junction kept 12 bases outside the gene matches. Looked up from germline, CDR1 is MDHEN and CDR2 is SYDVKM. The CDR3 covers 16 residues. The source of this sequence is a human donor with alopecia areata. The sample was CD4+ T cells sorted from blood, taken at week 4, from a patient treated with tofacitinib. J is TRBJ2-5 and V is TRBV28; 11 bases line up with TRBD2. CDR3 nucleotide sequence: TGTGCCAGCAACGGGTCGGGGACTAGCGGTGCGGAGACCCAGTACTTC. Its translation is CASNGSGTSGAETQYF.